Sequencing of this TCR beta chain was carried out in a study of blood T cell repertoires in COVID-19. At the level of the study: The United States, Italy and Spain provided the acute and convalescent COVID-19 samples. From T cells, B-cell-depleted T cells, or PBMCs came the material, which was cDNA or gDNA.

In the authors' methods: Nucleated cell number was recorded as an estimate derived from reference gene primer amplification. The assay was immunoSEQ multiplex PCR, and TCRdb's table has in-frame clones only and misses some. V and J calls plus clone size are reproduced from that table; the DNA served to infer D and trimming. The table includes just over 35,000 clones, roughly 87% detected once. This CDR3 has 15 amino acids. Germline CDR1 reads SNHLY; CDR2 reads FYNNEI. V shed 7 bases and J shed 5 bases, with 18 bases lying between them. The TCR comes from a man aged 55 to 70 with acute or convalescent COVID-19. J is TRBJ2-1 and V is TRBV2, with D possibly being TRBD1 (6 bases). The sample was peripheral blood. In nucleotides, the CDR3 is TGTGCCAGCATCCTTCCTGGACAGCCAGACAATGAGCAGTTCTTC. Its protein is CASILPGQPDNEQFF.